The clone carrying this T cell receptor beta chain was seen more than once but under ten times. Antigen unknown. This sample is drawn from a study of blood T cells in healthy people across ages. V was pared by 3 bases and J by 1 base, with 5 bases of the junction left unmatched. Per the germline V gene, CDR1 is LGHDT and CDR2 is YNNKEL (reference sequence). CDR3 size: 16 residues. Notes on the study in general: As age increased, TCR beta diversity per million T cells fell in a roughly linear fashion.

Through a sample-barcoded 5' primer and a J-beta primer mix, a second PCR was run for about 7 to 12 cycles. Using its own MiXCR run on the 5' RACE reads, TCRdb lists one record per CDR3 protein. The sample consists of some 1,500,000 distinct CDR3 sequences, roughly 43% of them appearing once. The clonotype comes from a woman aged 18-29 years in good health. The sample was blood. This sequence joins TRBV3-1 and TRBJ2-1; TRBD2 agrees at 8 bases. The CDR3 DNA is TGTGCCAGCAGCCAGTATAGCGGGAAATCCTACAATGAGCAGTTCTTC. Translating it yields CASSQYSGKSYNEQFF.